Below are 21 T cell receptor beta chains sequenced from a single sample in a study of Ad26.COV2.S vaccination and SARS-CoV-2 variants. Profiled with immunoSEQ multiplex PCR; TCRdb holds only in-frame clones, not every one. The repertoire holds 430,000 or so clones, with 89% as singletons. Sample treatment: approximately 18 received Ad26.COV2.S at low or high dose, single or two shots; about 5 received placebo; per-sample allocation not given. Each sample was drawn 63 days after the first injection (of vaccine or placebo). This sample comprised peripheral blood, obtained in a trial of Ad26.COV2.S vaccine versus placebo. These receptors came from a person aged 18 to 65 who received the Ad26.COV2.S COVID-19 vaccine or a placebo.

CDR3 region: CSARDSDRQFF. CDR3 nucleotide sequence: TGCAGTGCTAGAGATTCGGACAGGCAGTTCTTC. The genes are TRBV20-1 and TRBJ2-1, with D perhaps TRBD1 (6 bases). CDR3 length: 11 amino acids. Germline V lookup: CDR1 DFQATT, CDR2 SNEGSKA (reference sequence). V lost 0 bases, J lost 12 bases, and 9 bases lay in between.

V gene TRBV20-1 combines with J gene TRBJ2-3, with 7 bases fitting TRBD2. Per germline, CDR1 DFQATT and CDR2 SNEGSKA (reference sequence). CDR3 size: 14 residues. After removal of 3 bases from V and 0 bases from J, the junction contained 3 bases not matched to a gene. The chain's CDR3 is CSASRRESTDTQYF. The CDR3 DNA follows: TGCAGTGCTAGTCGGCGGGAGAGCACAGATACGCAGTATTTT.

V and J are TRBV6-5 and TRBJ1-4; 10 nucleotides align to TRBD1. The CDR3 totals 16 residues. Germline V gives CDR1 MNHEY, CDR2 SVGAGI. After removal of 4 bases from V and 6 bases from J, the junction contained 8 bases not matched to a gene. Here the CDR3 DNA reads TGTGCCAGCAGTTTGGGGGGTGGGACAGGGGATGAAAAACTGTTTTTT. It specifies CASSLGGGTGDEKLFF.

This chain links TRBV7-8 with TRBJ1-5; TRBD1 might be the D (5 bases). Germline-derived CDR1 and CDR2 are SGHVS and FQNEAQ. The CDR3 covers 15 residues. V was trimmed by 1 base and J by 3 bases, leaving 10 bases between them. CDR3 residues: CASSLVWGNNQPQHF. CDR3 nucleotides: TGTGCCAGCAGCTTAGTTTGGGGGAACAATCAGCCCCAGCATTTT.

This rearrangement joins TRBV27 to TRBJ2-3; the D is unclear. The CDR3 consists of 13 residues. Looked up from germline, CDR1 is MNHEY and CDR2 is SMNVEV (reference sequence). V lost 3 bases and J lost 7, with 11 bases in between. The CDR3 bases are TGTGCCAGCAGTTTCAGCTCTGCTAATACGCAGTATTTT. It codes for CASSFSSANTQYF.

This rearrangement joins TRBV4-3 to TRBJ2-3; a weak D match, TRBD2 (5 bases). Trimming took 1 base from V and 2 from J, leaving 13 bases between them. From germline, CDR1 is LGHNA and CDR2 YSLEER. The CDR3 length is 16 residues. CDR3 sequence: CASSQGGAAFTDTQYF. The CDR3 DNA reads TGCGCCAGCAGCCAAGGGGGAGCGGCATTCACAGATACGCAGTATTTT.

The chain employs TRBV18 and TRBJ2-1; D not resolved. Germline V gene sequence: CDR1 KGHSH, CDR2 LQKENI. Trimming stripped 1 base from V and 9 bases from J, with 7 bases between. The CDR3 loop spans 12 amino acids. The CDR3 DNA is TGTGCCAGCTCACCACAATTGAGTGAGCAGTTCTTC. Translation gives CASSPQLSEQFF.

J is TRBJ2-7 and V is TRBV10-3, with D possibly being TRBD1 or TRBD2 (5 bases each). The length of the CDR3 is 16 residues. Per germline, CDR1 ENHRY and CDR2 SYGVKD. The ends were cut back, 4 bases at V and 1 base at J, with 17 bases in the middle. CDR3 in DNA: TGTGCCATCAGTGGGGGGTTTGGGGGAGAGTCCTACGAGCAGTACTTC. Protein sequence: CAISGGFGGESYEQYF.

CDR3 nucleotides: TGTGCCCTGGAGCAAACAGCAAACACTGAAGCTTTCTTT. This gives the protein CALEQTANTEAFF. V usage is TRBV30 and J usage is TRBJ1-1; D not certain. The CDR3 runs to 13 residues. CDR1 is GTSNPN, CDR2 SVGIG, per germline (reference sequence). V shed 8 bases and J shed 2 bases, with 15 bases lying between them. Together with reference TRBV30 and TRBJ1-1, the CDR3 gives the full variable domain: SQTIHQWPATLVQPVGSPLSLECTVEGTSNPNLYWYRQAAGRGLQLLFYSVGIGQISSEVPQNLSASRPQDRQFILSSKKLLLSDSGFYLCALEQTANTEAFFGQGTRLTVV.

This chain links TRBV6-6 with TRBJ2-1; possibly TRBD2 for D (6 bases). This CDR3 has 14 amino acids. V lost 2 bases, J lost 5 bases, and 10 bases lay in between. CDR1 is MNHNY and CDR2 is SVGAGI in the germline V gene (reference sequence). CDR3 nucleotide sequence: TGTGCCAGCAGTTACGTGACTAGTCACAATGAGCAGTTCTTC. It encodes CASSYVTSHNEQFF.

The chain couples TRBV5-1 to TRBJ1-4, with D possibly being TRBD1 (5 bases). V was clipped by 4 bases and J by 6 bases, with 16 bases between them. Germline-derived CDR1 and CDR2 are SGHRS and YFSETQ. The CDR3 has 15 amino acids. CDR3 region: CASSDPQGEDEKLFF. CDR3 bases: TGCGCCAGCAGCGACCCTCAGGGAGAAGATGAAAAACTGTTTTTT.

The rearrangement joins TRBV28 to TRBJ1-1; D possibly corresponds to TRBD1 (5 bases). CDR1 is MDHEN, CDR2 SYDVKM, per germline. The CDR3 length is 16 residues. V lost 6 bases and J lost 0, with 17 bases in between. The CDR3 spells CASSPPWGGMNTEAFF. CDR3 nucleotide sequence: TGTGCCAGCAGCCCGCCCTGGGGGGGGATGAACACTGAAGCTTTCTTT.

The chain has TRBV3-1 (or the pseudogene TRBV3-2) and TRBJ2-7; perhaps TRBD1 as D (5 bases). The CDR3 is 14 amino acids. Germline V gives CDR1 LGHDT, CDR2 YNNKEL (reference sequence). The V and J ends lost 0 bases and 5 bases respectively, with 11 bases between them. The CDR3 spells CASSQEAGWDEQYF. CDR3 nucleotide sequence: TGTGCCAGCAGCCAAGAAGCAGGGTGGGACGAGCAGTACTTC.

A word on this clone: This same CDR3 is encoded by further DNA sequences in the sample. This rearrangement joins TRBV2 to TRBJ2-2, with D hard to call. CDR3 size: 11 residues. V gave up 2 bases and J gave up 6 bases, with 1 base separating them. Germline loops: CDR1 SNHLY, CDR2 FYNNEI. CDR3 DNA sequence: TGTGCCAGCAGTGAATCCGGGGAGCTGTTTTTT. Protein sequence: CASSESGELFF.

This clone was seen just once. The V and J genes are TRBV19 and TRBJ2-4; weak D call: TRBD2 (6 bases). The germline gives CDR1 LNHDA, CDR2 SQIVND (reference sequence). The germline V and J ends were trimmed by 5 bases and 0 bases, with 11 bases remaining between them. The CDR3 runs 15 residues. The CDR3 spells CASSFGGLAKNIQYF. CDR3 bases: TGTGCCAGTAGTTTCGGGGGACTAGCCAAAAACATTCAGTACTTC.

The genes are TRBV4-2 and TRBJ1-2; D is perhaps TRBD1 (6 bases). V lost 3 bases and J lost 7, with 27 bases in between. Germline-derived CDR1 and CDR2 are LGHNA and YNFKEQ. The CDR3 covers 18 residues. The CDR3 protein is CASSHTALDRWGQGGYTF. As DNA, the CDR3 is TGTGCCAGCAGCCATACCGCGTTAGACAGGTGGGGTCAAGGTGGCTACACCTTC.

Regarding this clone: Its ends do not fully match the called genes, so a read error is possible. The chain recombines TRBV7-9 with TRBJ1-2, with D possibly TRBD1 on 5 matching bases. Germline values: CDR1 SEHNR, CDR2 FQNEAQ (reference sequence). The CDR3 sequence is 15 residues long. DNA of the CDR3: TGTGCCAGCAGCCTAGCAGGCGGGGCAACTGGCGGCTACACCTTC. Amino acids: CASSLAGGATGGYTF.

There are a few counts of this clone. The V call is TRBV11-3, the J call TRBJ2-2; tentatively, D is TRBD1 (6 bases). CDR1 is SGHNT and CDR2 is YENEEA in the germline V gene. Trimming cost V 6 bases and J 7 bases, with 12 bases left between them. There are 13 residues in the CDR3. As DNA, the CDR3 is TGTGCCAGCAGACCTACAGGGTACGGGGAGCTGTTTTTT. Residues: CASRPTGYGELFF.

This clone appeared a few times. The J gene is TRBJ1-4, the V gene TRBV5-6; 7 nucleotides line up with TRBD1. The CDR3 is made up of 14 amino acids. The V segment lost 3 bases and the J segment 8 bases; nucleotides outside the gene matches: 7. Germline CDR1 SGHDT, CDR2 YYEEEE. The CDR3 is CASSWGTAGEKLFF. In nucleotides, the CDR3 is TGTGCCAGCAGCTGGGGGACAGCAGGAGAAAAACTGTTTTTT.

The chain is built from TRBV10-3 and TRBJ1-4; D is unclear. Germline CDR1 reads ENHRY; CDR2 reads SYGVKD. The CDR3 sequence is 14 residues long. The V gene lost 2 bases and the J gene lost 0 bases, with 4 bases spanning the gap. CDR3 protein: CAISEQTTNEKLFF. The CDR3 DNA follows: TGTGCCATCAGTGAGCAAACAACTAATGAAAAACTGTTTTTT.

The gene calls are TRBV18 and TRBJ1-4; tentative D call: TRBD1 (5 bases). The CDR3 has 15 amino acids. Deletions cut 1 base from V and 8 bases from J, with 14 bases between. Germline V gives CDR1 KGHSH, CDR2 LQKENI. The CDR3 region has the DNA TGTGCCAGCTCACCACAAGCGATAGGGGAGGAAAAACTGTTTTTT. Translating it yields CASSPQAIGEEKLFF.